This TCR beta chain stems from a study of Graves' ophthalmopathy and Graves' hyperthyroidism. Amplification targeted the TCR beta CDR3 regions, with RNA transcripts as the source material. First-round RT-PCR used HTBI primers; second-round multiplex PCR followed. One entry per CDR3 protein results from TCRdb running MiXCR on the multiplex PCR reads. The data hold about 550,000 distinct CDR3 sequences, with approximately 35% observed a single time. CDR3 length: 12 residues. The V end lost 5 bases, the J end lost 4 bases, and 8 bases lay between the germline ends. This clonotype was picked up many times.

Sequencing was done on a sample of peripheral blood or thyroid tissue (not recorded which). The clonotype was recovered from an adult man with Graves' hyperthyroidism. The chain couples TRBV12-3 or TRBV12-4 to TRBJ1-1, with a weak D call TRBD1 (6 bases). The CDR3 protein is CASSLDSTEAFF. The DNA for the CDR3 is TGTGCCAGCAGTCTGGACAGCACTGAAGCTTTCTTT.